The clone carrying this T cell receptor (beta chain) was observed at least ten times. Its antigen is not identified. The data are from a study of neurological immune-mediated disorders. Overall study context: Relapsing-remitting forms accounted for about 90% of the 34 multiple sclerosis patients and secondary progressive forms for 3. Notes on the study in general: When repertoires were grouped phylogenetically, those of 18 of 34 multiple sclerosis patients fell into one related-CDR3 cluster, a possible signature.

This CDR3 spans 13 amino acids. Per the germline V gene, CDR1 is SGHAT and CDR2 is FQNNGV. The V end lost 0 bases, the J end lost 7 bases, and 7 bases lay between the germline ends. MiXCR, applied by TCRdb to the 5' RACE reads, yields one record per CDR3 protein. The data contain 55,000 to 75,000 distinct CDR3 sequences, roughly 2.5% of them singletons. Unsorted libraries were prepared from 2 million PBMCs held at -80 C. This chain links TRBV11-2 with TRBJ2-1; D gene unclear. This receptor was identified in a man in his forties or fifties with multiple sclerosis. Sequenced: PBMCs. The DNA for the CDR3 is TGTGCCAGCAGCTTAGAAAGGCGGAATGAGCAGTTCTTC. This encodes CASSLERRNEQFF.